This record looks at one T cell receptor beta chain sequence and its context. Sequencing used immunoSEQ multiplex PCR; TCRdb keeps in-frame clones, though not all of them. The top ten clones hold 3% to 3.5% of a sample with 260,000 or so clones, around 91% of them seen once. The data derive from a study of cytomegalovirus exposure and HLA in healthy donors. Germline V gene sequence: CDR1 SGHDT, CDR2 YYEEEE. The V end lost 0 bases, the J end lost 5 bases, and 13 bases lay between the germline ends. CDR3 length: 15 amino acids. Sequences were obtained from PBMCs. The rearrangement joins TRBV5-6 to TRBJ2-3, with D possibly matching TRBD2 (5 bases). The TCR was taken from a woman in her twenties or thirties in good health and CMV-seronegative. The CDR3 coding sequence is TGTGCCAGCAGCTTGGTCCCCCGGGCGGGAGATACGCAGTATTTT. As protein: CASSLVPRAGDTQYF.